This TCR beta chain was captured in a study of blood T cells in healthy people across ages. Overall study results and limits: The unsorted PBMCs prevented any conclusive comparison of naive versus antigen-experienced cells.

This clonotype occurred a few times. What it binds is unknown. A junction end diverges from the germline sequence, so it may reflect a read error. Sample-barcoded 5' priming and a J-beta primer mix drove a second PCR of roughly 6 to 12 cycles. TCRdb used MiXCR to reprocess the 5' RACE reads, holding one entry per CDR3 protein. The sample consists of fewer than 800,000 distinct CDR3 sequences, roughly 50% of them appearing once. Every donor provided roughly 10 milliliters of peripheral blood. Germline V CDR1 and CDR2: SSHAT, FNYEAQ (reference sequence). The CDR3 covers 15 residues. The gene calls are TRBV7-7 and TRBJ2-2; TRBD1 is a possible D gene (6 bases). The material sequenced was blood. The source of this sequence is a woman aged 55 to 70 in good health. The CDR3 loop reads CASSAGTMGTGELFF. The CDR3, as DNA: TGTGCTAGCAGCGCAGGGACAATGGGCACCGGGGAGCTGTTTTTT.